The 20 T cell receptor beta chains below come from one sample, sequenced in a study of cytomegalovirus exposure and HLA in healthy donors (dated by TCRdb to the late 2010s). The library was produced with the immunoSEQ multiplex PCR assay. The multiplex PCR relied on a mix of 60 forward primers for TCR Vbeta segments and 13 reverse primers for TCR Jbeta segments. The table comes from immuneACCESS by way of TCRdb, which keeps in-frame sequences with V and J called. Part of the clones is missing from these tables; in studies checked, under half for an unresolved V gene and the rest for unknown reasons. This sample gives 150,000 to 200,000 clones in total; around 85% of them show up just once. The top ten hold 1% to 1.5% of the sample. The sequenced sample consisted of PBMCs. The receptors were sampled from a man in his fifties or sixties in good health and CMV-seropositive.

This clone showed up just once. The rearrangement uses TRBV5-1 and TRBJ2-5; TRBD2 agrees at 12 bases. Germline V gene lookup returns CDR1 SGHRS and CDR2 YFSETQ. V shed 0 bases and J 5 bases; nucleotides not matched to a gene: 5. This CDR3 is 16 amino acids long. The CDR3 region has the DNA TGCGCCAGCAGCTTGGGGGCTAGCGGGGGGGCCGAGACCCAGTACTTC. It codes for CASSLGASGGAETQYF.

The genes are TRBV2 and TRBJ1-5; D is ambiguous. Germline assignment: CDR1 SNHLY and CDR2 FYNNEI. The CDR3 consists of 11 residues. V dropped 6 bases and J dropped 3 bases, with 3 bases sitting between them. DNA of the CDR3: TGTGCCAGCAGGTACAATCAGCCCCAGCATTTT. This translates into CASRYNQPQHF.

Concerning this clone itself: This sample also contains other DNA sequences that code for the same CDR3. This sequence joins TRBV27 and TRBJ1-2; D uncertain. The CDR3 consists of 13 residues. Germline-derived CDR1 and CDR2 are MNHEY and SMNVEV (reference sequence). V lost 3 bases, J lost 0 bases, and 5 bases lay in between. As DNA, the CDR3 is TGTGCCAGCAGTTTTCGGGCTAACTATGGCTACACCTTC. Translated: CASSFRANYGYTF.

The J gene is TRBJ1-2, the V gene TRBV2, with a tentative D call TRBD1 (5 bases). Germline V lookup: CDR1 SNHLY, CDR2 FYNNEI. V was trimmed by 6 bases and J by 4 bases, leaving 21 bases between them. The CDR3 length is 16 residues. CDR3 nucleotide sequence: TGTGCCAGCAGCCCCGATCGGTCCAGGGCCGGCTATGGCTACACCTTC. This translates into CASSPDRSRAGYGYTF.

The DNA of the CDR3 is TGTGCCAGCAGTTTATGGCCCGGGGGAACGCAGTATTTT. As protein: CASSLWPGGTQYF. The chain has TRBV28 and TRBJ2-3, with D perhaps TRBD2 (6 bases). Germline loops: CDR1 MDHEN, CDR2 SYDVKM. V lost 0 bases, J lost 9 bases, and 10 bases lay in between. The CDR3 loop spans 13 amino acids.

The rearrangement links TRBV19 to TRBJ2-2; 10 nucleotides align to TRBD2. Germline V gives CDR1 LNHDA, CDR2 SQIVND (reference sequence). V trimming: 7 bases; J trimming: 3 bases; junction bases outside the gene matches: 8. The CDR3 is made up of 16 amino acids. CDR3 region: CASTSSGSIYTGELFF. The DNA of the CDR3 is TGTGCCAGTACTTCTAGCGGGAGTATTTACACCGGGGAGCTGTTTTTT.

V is TRBV7-3 and J is TRBJ2-3; TRBD2 matches 9 bases. The CDR3 spans 15 residues. CDR1 and CDR2 (germline): SGHTA, FQGTGA. V was clipped by 7 bases and J by 2 bases; unmatched bases: 7. DNA of the CDR3: TGTGCCAGCACCGCTAGCGGGACTCCCACAGATACGCAGTATTTT. Translation gives CASTASGTPTDTQYF.

The chain recombines TRBV5-1 with TRBJ1-3; D gene uncertain. Germline V CDR1 and CDR2: SGHRS, YFSETQ. V dropped 4 bases and J dropped 0 bases, with 8 bases sitting between them. CDR3 size: 14 residues. The CDR3 sequence: CASSPTSSGNTIYF. As DNA, the CDR3 is TGCGCCAGCAGCCCTACGAGCTCTGGAAACACCATATATTTT.

V gene TRBV10-3 combines with J gene TRBJ1-1, with unresolved D. The germline CDR1 and CDR2 sequences are ENHRY and SYGVKD. Trimming removed 7 bases from V and 0 bases from J, with 9 bases in between. The CDR3 totals 13 residues. Here the CDR3 DNA reads TGTGCCATCAATCGTCAGTTGAACACTGAAGCTTTCTTT. The encoded protein is CAINRQLNTEAFF.

The chain couples TRBV6-1 to TRBJ1-2; TRBD1 matches at 7 bases. Germline V gene lookup returns CDR1 MNHNS and CDR2 SASEGT. This CDR3 spans 16 amino acids. After removal of 2 bases from V and 2 bases from J, the junction contained 8 bases not matched to a gene. The CDR3 is CASSEREGAANYGYTF. The CDR3 nucleotides read TGTGCCAGCAGTGAAAGAGAGGGGGCGGCGAACTATGGCTACACCTTC.

The chain carries TRBV6-5 and TRBJ1-4; TRBD1 might be the D (5 bases). Germline assignment: CDR1 MNHEY and CDR2 SVGAGI. This CDR3 region has 12 residues. V lost 5 bases and J lost 12, with 13 bases in between. CDR3 nucleotides: TGTGCCAGCAGTCCCTGGAGGGGCGAACTGTTTTTT. It encodes CASSPWRGELFF.

This clone occurred once. This rearrangement joins TRBV5-1 to TRBJ2-3; D uncertain. Germline loops: CDR1 SGHRS, CDR2 YFSETQ. This CDR3 is 14 amino acids long. The V end was cut by 4 bases, the J end by 0 bases, with 9 bases between. For the CDR3, the DNA is TGCGCCAGCAGCGCGAGCGCTAGCACAGATACGCAGTATTTT. Protein sequence: CASSASASTDTQYF.

Points on this clone: Mismatch with germline at one junction end may stem from a read error. The rearrangement uses TRBV19 and TRBJ1-5; possible D gene TRBD1, 5 bases. In germline, CDR1 is LNHDA, CDR2 SQIVND (reference sequence). This CDR3 has 15 residues. The CDR3 nucleotides read TGTGCCGGTAGTTCTACAGGTAGCAACTATCAGCCCCAGCATTTT. Residues: CAGSSTGSNYQPQHF.

V usage is TRBV10-3 and J usage is TRBJ1-5, with D unclear. The CDR3 totals 14 residues. The germline CDR1 and CDR2 sequences are ENHRY and SYGVKD. Trimming took off 10 bases at V and 1 base at J, with 14 bases between the two ends. The CDR3 sequence is CATAEVTSNQPQHF. The CDR3 DNA follows: TGTGCCACCGCGGAGGTTACAAGCAATCAGCCCCAGCATTTT.

The rearrangement joins TRBV18 to TRBJ1-2; 9 bases line up with TRBD1. The trim removed 4 bases at V and 9 bases at J, leaving 9 bases unmatched. This CDR3 region has 14 residues. The germline V gene encodes CDR1 KGHSH and CDR2 LQKENI. The CDR3 coding sequence is TGTGCCAGCTCACGGTCCCGGGACAGGGAGAGCTACACCTTC. Protein: CASSRSRDRESYTF.

The V gene is TRBV5-5, the J gene TRBJ2-3, with a weak D call TRBD2 (6 bases). V was clipped by 4 bases and J by 0 bases, with 15 bases between them. This CDR3 is built from 16 residues. CDR1 and CDR2 (germline): SGHKS, YYEKEE (reference sequence). The CDR3 sequence is CASSLGLLTSTDTQYF. The CDR3, as DNA: TGTGCCAGCAGCCTGGGACTTCTAACTAGCACAGATACGCAGTATTTT.

This clone occurred once. The chain links TRBV7-8 to TRBJ1-5; 7 nucleotides align to TRBD1. This CDR3 contains 14 residues. Germline CDR1 reads SGHVS; CDR2 reads FQNEAQ. Trimming removed 5 bases from V and 8 bases from J; junction bases left unmatched: 9. CDR3 protein: CASSPRTGEEPQHF. As DNA, the CDR3 is TGTGCCAGCAGCCCTCGGACAGGCGAGGAGCCCCAGCATTTT.

This clone was recorded only once. CDR3 amino acids: CASWPGLEWFTQYF. The CDR3 region has the DNA TGCGCCAGCTGGCCGGGACTGGAGTGGTTTACGCAGTATTTT. The chain couples TRBV5-1 to TRBJ2-3; the D gene is possibly TRBD2 (6 bases). This CDR3 contains 14 residues. Trimming took 7 bases from V and 8 from J, leaving 20 bases between them. Per the germline V gene, CDR1 is SGHRS and CDR2 is YFSETQ.

V is TRBV6-6 and J is TRBJ1-2; 7 bases line up with TRBD1. J gave up 2 bases and V 6 bases, and 9 bases lay outside the gene matches. Germline V gene sequence: CDR1 MNHNY, CDR2 SVGAGI (reference sequence). The CDR3 length is 15 residues. The CDR3 loop is CASSYMTGMNYGYTF. The CDR3 DNA follows: TGTGCCAGCAGCTACATGACAGGGATGAACTATGGCTACACCTTC.

CDR3 region: CASSYTMNRLNTEAFF. The CDR3 coding sequence is TGTGCCAGCAGTTACACCATGAACAGATTGAACACTGAAGCTTTCTTT. The V gene is TRBV6-5, the J gene TRBJ1-1; D not resolved. The CDR3 contains 16 residues. V lost 2 bases, J lost 0 bases, and 13 bases lay in between. Germline V gene lookup returns CDR1 MNHEY and CDR2 SVGAGI.